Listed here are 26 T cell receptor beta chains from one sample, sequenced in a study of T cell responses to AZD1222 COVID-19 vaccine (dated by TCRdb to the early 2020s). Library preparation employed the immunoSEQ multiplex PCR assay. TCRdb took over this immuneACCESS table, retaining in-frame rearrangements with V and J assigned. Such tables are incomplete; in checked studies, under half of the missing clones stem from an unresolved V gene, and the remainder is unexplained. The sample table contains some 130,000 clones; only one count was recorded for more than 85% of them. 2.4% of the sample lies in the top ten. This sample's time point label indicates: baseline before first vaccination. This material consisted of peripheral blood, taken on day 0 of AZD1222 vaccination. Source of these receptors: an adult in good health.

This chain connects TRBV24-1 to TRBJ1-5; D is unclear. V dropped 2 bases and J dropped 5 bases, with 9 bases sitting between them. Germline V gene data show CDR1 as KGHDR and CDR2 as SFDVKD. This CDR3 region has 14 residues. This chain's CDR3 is CATSDSVSYQPQHF. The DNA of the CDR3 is TGTGCCACCAGTGATTCAGTGTCCTATCAGCCCCAGCATTTT.

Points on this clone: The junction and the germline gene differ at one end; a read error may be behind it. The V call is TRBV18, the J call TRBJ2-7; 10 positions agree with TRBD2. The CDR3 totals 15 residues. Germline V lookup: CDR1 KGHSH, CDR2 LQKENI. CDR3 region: CASSPQAGGPYEQYF. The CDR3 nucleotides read TGTGCCAGCTCTCCACAAGCGGGAGGGCCCTACGAGCAGTACTTC.

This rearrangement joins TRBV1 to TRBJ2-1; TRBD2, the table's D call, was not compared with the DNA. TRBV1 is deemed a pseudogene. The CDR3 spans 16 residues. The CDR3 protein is CTSSQESEERDNEQFF. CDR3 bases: TGCACCAGCAGCCAAGAAAGTGAGGAGCGGGACAATGAGCAGTTCTTC.

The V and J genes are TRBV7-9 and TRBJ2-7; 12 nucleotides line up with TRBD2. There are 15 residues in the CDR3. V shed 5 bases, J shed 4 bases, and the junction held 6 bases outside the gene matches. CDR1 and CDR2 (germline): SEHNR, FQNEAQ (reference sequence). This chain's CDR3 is CASSPGLAGVYEQYF. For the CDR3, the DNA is TGTGCCAGCAGCCCGGGACTAGCGGGCGTTTACGAGCAGTACTTC.

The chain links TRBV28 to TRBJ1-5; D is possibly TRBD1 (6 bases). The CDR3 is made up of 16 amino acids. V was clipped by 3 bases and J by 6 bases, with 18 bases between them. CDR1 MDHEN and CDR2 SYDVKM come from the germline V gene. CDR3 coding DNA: TGTGCCAGCAGTTTCAAGGGCAGGGGCCTTGGTCAGCCCCAGCATTTT. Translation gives CASSFKGRGLGQPQHF.

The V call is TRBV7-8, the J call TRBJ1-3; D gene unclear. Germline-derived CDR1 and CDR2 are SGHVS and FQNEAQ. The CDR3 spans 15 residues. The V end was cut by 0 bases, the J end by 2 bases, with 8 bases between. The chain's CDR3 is CASSLAGSAGNTIYF. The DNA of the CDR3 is TGTGCCAGCAGCTTAGCGGGGAGCGCTGGAAACACCATATATTTT.

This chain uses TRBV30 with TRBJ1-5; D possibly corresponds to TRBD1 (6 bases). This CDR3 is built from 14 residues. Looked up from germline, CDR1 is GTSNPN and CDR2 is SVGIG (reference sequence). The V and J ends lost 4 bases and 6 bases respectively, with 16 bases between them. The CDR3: CAWTPGGAFQPQHF. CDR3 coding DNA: TGTGCCTGGACCCCGGGGGGGGCCTTTCAGCCCCAGCATTTT.

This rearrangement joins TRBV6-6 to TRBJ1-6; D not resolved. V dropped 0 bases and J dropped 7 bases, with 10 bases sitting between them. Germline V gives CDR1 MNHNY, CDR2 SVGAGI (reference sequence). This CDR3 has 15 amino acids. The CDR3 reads CASSYSILGNSPLHF. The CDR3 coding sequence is TGTGCCAGCAGTTACTCGATTCTAGGGAATTCACCCCTCCACTTT.

The CDR3 nucleotides are TGTGCCAGCAGCCAGGGGATAGGCTACAATGAGCAGTTCTTC. It is translated as CASSQGIGYNEQFF. The V gene is TRBV6-4, the J gene TRBJ2-1, with D perhaps TRBD1 (6 bases). This CDR3 is 14 amino acids long. V shed 6 bases and J shed 3 bases, with 12 bases lying between them. CDR1 is MRHNA and CDR2 is SNTAGT in the germline V gene.

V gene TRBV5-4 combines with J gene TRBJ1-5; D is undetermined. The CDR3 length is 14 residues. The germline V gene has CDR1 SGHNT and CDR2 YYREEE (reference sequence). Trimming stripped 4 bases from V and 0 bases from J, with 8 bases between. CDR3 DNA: TGTGCCAGCAGCCTGATGAATAGCAATCAGCCCCAGCATTTT. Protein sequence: CASSLMNSNQPQHF.

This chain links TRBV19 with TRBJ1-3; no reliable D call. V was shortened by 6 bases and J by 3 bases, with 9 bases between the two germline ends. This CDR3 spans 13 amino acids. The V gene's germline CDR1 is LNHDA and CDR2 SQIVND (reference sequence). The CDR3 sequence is CASRGNRGNTIYF. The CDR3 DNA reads TGTGCCAGTAGGGGGAACCGTGGAAACACCATATATTTT.

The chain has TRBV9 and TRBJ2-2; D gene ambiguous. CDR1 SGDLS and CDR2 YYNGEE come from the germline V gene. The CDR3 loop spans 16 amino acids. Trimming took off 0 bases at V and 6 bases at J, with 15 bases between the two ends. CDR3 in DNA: TGTGCCAGCAGCGTAGTGGACGGAGTGATCGCCGGGGAGCTGTTTTTT. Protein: CASSVVDGVIAGELFF.

The CDR3 loop reads CASSSDRGHGGYTF. In nucleotides, the CDR3 is TGTGCCAGCAGTTCGGACAGGGGGCACGGGGGCTACACCTTC. The chain uses TRBV27 and TRBJ1-2; TRBD1 aligns across 11 bases. Trimming removed 4 bases from V and 8 bases from J; junction bases left unmatched: 6. Germline V gene sequence: CDR1 MNHEY, CDR2 SMNVEV (reference sequence). The CDR3 runs to 14 residues.

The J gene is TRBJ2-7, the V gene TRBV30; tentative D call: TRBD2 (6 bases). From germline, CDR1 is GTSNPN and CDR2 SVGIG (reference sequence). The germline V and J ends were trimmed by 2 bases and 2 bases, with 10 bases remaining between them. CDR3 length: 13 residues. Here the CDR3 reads CAWSQLAAYEQYF. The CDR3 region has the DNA TGTGCCTGGAGTCAATTAGCGGCCTACGAGCAGTACTTC.

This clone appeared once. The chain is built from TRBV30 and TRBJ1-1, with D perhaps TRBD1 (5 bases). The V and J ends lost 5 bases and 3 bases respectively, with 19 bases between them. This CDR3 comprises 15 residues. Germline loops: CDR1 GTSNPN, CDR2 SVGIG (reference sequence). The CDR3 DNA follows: TGTGCCTGGGGGATGGGGGGGATCGGGGACACTGAAGCTTTCTTT. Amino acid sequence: CAWGMGGIGDTEAFF.

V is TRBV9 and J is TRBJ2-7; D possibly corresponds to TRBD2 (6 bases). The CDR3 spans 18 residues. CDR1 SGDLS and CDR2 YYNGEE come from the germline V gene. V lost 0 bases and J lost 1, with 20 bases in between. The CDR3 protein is CASSVGTGVPGLSYEQYF. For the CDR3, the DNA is TGTGCCAGCAGCGTAGGAACGGGGGTACCGGGCCTGTCCTACGAGCAGTACTTC.

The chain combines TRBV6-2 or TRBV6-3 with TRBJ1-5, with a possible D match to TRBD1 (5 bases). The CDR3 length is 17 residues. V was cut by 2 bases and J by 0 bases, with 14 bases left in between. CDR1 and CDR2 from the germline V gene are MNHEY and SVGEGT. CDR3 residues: CASSYTRRQNSNQPQHF. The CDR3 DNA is TGTGCCAGCAGTTACACCCGAAGACAGAATAGCAATCAGCCCCAGCATTTT.

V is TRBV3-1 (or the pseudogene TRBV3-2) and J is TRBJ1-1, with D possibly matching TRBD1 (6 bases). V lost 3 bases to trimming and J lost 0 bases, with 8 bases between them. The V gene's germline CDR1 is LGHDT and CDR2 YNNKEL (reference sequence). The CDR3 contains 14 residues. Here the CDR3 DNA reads TGTGCCAGCAGCCAGCAGGGGCTGAACACTGAAGCTTTCTTT. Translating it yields CASSQQGLNTEAFF.

The CDR3 sequence is CASSQAGVAGQGNTEAFF. CDR3 DNA sequence: TGCGCCAGCAGCCAAGCGGGGGTGGCCGGACAGGGGAACACTGAAGCTTTCTTT. The V and J genes are TRBV4-1 and TRBJ1-1, with TRBD1 matching over 8 bases. CDR1 is MGHRA and CDR2 is YSYEKL in the germline V gene. The J segment lost 1 base and the V segment lost 1 base, leaving 11 bases of the junction unmatched. This CDR3 region has 18 residues.

The CDR3 protein is CAWTQRAGMTEAFF. CDR3 DNA sequence: TGTGCCTGGACCCAACGGGCAGGGATGACTGAAGCTTTCTTT. The chain combines TRBV30 with TRBJ1-1, with D maybe TRBD1 (5 bases). The germline gives CDR1 GTSNPN, CDR2 SVGIG (reference sequence). Trimming took 4 bases from V and 5 from J, leaving 17 bases between them. CDR3 length: 14 residues.

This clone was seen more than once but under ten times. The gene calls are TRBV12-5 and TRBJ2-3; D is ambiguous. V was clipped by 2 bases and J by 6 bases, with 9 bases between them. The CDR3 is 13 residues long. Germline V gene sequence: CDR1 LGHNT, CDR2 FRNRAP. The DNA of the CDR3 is TGTGCTAGTGGTTTGTCCACCATTGATACGCAGTATTTT. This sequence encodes CASGLSTIDTQYF.

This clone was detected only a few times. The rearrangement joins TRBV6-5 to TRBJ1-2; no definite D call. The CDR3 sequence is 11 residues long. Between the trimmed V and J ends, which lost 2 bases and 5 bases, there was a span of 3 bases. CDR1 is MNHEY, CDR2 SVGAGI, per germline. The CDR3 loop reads CASSYSYGYTF. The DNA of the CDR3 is TGTGCCAGCAGTTACAGTTATGGCTACACCTTC.

CDR3 in DNA: TGTGCCAGTAGTTCCACCTCACGGGTGAACACTGAAGCTTTCTTT. Residues: CASSSTSRVNTEAFF. The chain recombines TRBV19 with TRBJ1-1; D is unresolved. The germline V gene has CDR1 LNHDA and CDR2 SQIVND (reference sequence). Trimming removed 5 bases at V and 0 bases at J, with 13 bases between. CDR3 length equals 15 residues.

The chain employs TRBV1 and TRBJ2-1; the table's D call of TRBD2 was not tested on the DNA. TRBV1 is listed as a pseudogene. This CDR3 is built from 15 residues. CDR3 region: CTSSQGPLAGPGQFF. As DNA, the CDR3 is TGCACCAGCAGCCAAGGACCACTAGCGGGCCCGGGGCAGTTCTTC.

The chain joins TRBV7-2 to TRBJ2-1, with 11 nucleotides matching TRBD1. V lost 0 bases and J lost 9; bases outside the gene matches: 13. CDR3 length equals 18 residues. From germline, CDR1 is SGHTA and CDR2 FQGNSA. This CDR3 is CASSLAPRDRGKAGEQFF. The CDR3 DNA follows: TGTGCCAGCAGCTTAGCCCCCCGGGACAGGGGGAAGGCAGGTGAGCAGTTCTTC.

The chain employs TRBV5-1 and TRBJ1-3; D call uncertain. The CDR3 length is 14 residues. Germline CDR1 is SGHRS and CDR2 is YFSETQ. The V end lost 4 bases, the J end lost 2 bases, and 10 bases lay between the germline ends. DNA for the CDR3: TGCGCCAGCAGCCGTGACAACGCTGGAAACACCATATATTTT. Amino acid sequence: CASSRDNAGNTIYF.